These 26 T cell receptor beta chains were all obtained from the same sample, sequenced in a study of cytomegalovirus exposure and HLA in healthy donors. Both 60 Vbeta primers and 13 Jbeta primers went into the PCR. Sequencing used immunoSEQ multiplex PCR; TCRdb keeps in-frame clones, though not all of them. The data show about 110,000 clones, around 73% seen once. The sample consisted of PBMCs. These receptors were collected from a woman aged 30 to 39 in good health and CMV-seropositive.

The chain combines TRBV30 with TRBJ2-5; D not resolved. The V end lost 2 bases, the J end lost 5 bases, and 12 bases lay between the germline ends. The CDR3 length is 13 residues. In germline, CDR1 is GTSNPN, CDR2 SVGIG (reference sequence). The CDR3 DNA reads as TGTGCCTGGAGTTATGTGGTCGGGGAGACCCAGTACTTC. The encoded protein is CAWSYVVGETQYF.

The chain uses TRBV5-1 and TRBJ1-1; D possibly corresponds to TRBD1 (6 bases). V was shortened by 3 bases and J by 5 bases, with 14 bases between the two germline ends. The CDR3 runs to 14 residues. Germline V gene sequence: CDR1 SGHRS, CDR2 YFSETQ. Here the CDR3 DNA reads TGCGCCAGCAGCTCGGACAGACCTACGACTGAAGCTTTCTTT. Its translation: CASSSDRPTTEAFF.

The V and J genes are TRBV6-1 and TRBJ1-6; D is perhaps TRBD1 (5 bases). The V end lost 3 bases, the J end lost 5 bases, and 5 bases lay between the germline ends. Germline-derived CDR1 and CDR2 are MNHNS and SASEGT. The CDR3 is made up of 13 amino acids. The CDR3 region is CASSDRDNSPLHF. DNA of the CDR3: TGTGCCAGCAGTGACAGGGATAATTCACCCCTCCACTTT.

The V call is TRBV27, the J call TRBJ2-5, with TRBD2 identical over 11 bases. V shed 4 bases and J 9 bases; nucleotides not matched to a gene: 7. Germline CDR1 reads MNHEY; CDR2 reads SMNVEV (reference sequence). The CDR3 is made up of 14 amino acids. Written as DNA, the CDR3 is TGTGCCAGCAGTTCGCCGGGACTAGCGGAAGCCCAGTACTTC. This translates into CASSSPGLAEAQYF.

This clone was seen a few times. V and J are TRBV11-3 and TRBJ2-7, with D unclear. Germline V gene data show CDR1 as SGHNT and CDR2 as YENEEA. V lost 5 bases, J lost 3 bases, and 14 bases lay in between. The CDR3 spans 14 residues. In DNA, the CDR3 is TGTGCCAGCAGCAGCCTGGCCCAGGACTACGAGCAGTACTTC. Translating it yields CASSSLAQDYEQYF.

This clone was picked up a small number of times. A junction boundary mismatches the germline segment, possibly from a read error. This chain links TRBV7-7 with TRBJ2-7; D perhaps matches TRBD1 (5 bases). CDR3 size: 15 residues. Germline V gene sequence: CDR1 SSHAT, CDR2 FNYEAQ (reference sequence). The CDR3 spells CASSLRPAGFYEQYF. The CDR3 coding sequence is TGTGCTAGCAGCCTACGACCGGCAGGGTTTTACGAGCAGTACTTC.

The CDR3 here is CASSEAIPRMGEAFF. The CDR3 nucleotides are TGTGCCAGCAGTGAAGCCATTCCCCGGATGGGCGAGGCTTTCTTT. V and J are TRBV6-1 and TRBJ1-1, with D hard to call. The CDR3 has 15 amino acids. The V end was cut by 0 bases, the J end by 11 bases, with 19 bases between. CDR1 and CDR2 (germline): MNHNS, SASEGT.

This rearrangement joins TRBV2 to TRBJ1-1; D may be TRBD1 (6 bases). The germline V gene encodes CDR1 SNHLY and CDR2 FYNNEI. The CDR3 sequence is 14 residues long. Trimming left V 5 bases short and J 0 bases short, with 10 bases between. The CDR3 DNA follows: TGTGCCAGCAGTCTCGGACAGATGAACACTGAAGCTTTCTTT. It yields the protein CASSLGQMNTEAFF.

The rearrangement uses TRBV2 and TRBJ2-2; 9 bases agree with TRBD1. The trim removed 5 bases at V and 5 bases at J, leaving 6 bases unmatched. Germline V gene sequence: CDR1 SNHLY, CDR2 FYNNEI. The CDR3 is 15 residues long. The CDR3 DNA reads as TGTGCCAGCAGTTGGGGGACAGGGAAAACCGGGGAGCTGTTTTTT. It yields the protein CASSWGTGKTGELFF.

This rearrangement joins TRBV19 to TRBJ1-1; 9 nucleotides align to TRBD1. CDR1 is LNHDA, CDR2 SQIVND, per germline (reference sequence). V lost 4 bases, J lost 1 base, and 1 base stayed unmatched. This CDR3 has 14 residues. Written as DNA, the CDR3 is TGTGCCAGTAGTAGGGACAGGGCGAACACTGAAGCTTTCTTT. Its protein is CASSRDRANTEAFF.

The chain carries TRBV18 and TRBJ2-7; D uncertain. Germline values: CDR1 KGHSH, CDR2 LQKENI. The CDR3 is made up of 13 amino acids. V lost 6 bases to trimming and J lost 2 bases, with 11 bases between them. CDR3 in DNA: TGTGCCAGCTCCCCGGCCAGCGCCTACGAGCAGTACTTC. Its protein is CASSPASAYEQYF.

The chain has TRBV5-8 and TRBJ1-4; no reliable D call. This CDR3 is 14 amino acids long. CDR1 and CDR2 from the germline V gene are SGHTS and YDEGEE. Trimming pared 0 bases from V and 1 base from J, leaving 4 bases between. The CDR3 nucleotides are TGTGCCAGCAGCTTGGGGAGAACTAATGAAAAACTGTTTTTT. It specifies CASSLGRTNEKLFF.

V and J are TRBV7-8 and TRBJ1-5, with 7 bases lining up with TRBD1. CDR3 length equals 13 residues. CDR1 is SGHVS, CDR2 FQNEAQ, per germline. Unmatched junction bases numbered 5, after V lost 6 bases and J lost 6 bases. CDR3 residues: CASSMTGSQPQHF. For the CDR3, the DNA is TGTGCCAGCAGTATGACAGGGAGTCAGCCCCAGCATTTT.

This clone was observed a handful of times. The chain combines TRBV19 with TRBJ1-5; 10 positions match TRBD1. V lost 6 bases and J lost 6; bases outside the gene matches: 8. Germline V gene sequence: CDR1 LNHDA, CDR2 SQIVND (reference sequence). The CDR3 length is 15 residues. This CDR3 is CASSTTGGGFQPQHF. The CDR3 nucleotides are TGTGCCAGTAGCACGACAGGGGGCGGTTTTCAGCCCCAGCATTTT. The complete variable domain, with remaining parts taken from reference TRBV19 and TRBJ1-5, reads DGGITQSPKYLFRKEGQNVTLSCEQNLNHDAMYWYRQDPGQGLRLIYYSQIVNDFQKGDIAEGYSVSREKKESFPLTVTSAQKNPTAFYLCASSTTGGGFQPQHFGDGTRLSIL.

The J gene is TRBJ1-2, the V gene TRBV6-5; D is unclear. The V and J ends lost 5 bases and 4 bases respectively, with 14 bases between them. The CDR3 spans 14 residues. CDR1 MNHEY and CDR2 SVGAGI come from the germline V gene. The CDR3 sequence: CASSPTGSFYGYTF. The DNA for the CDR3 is TGTGCCAGCAGTCCCACCGGGAGCTTCTATGGCTACACCTTC.

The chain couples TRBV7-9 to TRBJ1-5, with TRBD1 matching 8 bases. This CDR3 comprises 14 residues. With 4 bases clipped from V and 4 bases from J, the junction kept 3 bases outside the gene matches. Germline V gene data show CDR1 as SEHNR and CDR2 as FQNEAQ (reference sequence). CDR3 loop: CASSYGQGNQPQHF. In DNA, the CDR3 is TGTGCCAGCAGCTATGGACAGGGAAATCAGCCCCAGCATTTT.

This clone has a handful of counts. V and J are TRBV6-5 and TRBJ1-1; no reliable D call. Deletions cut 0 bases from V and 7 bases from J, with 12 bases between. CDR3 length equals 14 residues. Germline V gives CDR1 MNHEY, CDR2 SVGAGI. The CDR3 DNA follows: TGTGCCAGCAGTTACTCGAGGTCAGTTGGTGAAGCTTTCTTT. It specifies CASSYSRSVGEAFF.

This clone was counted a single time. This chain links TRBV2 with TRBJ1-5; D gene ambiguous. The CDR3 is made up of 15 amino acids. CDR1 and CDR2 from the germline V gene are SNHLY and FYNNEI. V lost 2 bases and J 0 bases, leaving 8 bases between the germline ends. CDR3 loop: CASSESAGSNQPQHF. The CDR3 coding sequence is TGTGCCAGCAGTGAATCAGCAGGTAGCAATCAGCCCCAGCATTTT.

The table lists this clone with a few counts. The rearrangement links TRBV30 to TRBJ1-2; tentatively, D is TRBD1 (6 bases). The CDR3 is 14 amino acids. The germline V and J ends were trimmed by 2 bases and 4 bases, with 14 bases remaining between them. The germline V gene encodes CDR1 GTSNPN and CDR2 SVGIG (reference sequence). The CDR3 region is CAWSSGQSPYGYTF. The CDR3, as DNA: TGTGCCTGGAGTTCGGGACAATCGCCCTATGGCTACACCTTC.

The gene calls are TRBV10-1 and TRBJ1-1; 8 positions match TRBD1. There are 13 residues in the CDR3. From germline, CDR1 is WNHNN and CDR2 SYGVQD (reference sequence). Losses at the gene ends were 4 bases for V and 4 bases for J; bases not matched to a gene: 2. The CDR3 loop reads CASSGQGTTEAFF. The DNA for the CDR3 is TGCGCCAGCAGTGGACAGGGGACCACTGAAGCTTTCTTT.

CDR3 amino acids: CASSYDQVSPLHF. Written as DNA, the CDR3 is TGTGCCAGCAGTTACGATCAGGTTTCACCCCTCCACTTT. This rearrangement joins TRBV6-5 to TRBJ1-6; D is unclear. The V gene's germline CDR1 is MNHEY and CDR2 SVGAGI. The V end was cut by 2 bases, the J end by 9 bases, with 8 bases between. The CDR3 loop spans 13 amino acids.

The CDR3: CASSAGRDYGYTF. CDR3 coding DNA: TGTGCCAGCAGCGCGGGACGGGACTATGGCTACACCTTC. The V call is TRBV5-4, the J call TRBJ1-2; maybe TRBD1 (5 bases). Germline V CDR1 and CDR2: SGHNT, YYREEE (reference sequence). Trimming pared 4 bases from V and 3 bases from J, leaving 10 bases between. The CDR3 extends over 13 amino acids.

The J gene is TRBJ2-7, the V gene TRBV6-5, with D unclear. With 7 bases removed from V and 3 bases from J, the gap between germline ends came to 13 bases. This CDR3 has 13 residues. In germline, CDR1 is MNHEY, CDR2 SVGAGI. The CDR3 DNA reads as TGTGCCAGCAAGCGTGAAGAAAACTACGAGCAGTACTTC. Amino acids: CASKREENYEQYF.

In DNA, the CDR3 is TGTGCCAGCAGCCAAGACAACAGGGGCACCGGGGAGCTGTTTTTT. It encodes CASSQDNRGTGELFF. The chain uses TRBV4-2 and TRBJ2-2; TRBD1 aligns across 7 bases. After removal of 0 bases from V and 4 bases from J, the junction contained 2 bases not matched to a gene. The germline gives CDR1 LGHNA, CDR2 YNFKEQ. This CDR3 contains 15 residues.

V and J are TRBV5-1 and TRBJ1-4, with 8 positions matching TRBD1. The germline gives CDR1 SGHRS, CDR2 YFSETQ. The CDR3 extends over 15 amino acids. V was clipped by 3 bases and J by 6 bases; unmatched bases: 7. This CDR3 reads CASSYNTGGDEKLFF. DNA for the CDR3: TGCGCCAGCAGCTACAACACAGGGGGGGATGAAAAACTGTTTTTT.

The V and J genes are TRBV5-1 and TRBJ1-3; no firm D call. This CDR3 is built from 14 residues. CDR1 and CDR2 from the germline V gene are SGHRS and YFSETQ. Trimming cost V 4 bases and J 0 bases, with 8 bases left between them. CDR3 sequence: CASSKESSGNTIYF. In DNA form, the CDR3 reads TGCGCCAGCAGCAAGGAGAGCTCTGGAAACACCATATATTTT. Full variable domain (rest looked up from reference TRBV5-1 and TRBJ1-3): KAGVTQTPRYLIKTRGQQVTLSCSPISGHRSVSWYQQTPGQGLQFLFEYFSETQRNKGNFPGRFSGRQFSNSRSEMNVSTLELGDSALYLCASSKESSGNTIYFGEGSWLTVV.